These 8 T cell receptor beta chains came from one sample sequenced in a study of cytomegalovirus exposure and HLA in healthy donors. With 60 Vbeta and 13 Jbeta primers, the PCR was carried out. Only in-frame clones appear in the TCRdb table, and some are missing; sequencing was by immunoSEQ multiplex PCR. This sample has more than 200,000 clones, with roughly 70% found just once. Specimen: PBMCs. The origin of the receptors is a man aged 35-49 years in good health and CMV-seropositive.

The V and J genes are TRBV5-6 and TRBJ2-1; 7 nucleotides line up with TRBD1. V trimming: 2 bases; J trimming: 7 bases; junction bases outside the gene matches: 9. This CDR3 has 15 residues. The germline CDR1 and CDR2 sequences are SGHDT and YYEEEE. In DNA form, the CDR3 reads TGTGCCAGCAGCTTAGGGGGCGCTGGCCAAAATGAGCAGTTCTTC. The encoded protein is CASSLGGAGQNEQFF. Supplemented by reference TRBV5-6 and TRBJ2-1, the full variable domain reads DAGVTQSPTHLIKTRGQQVTLRCSPKSGHDTVSWYQQALGQGPQFIFQYYEEEERQRGNFPDRFSGHQFPNYSSELNVNALLLGDSALYLCASSLGGAGQNEQFFGPGTRLTVL.

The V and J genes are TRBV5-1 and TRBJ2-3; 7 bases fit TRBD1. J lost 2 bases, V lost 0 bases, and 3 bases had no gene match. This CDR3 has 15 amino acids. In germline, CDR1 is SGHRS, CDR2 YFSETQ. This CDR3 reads CASSLDTGATDTQYF. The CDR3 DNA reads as TGCGCCAGCAGCTTGGATACAGGGGCCACAGATACGCAGTATTTT.

The CDR3 here is CSVPGQGFTEAFF. The CDR3 DNA reads as TGCAGCGTACCGGGACAGGGTTTCACTGAAGCTTTCTTT. V usage is TRBV29-1 and J usage is TRBJ1-1, with TRBD1 matching 9 bases. The V gene's germline CDR1 is SQVTM and CDR2 ANQGSEA. The CDR3 sequence is 13 residues long. The V gene end was trimmed by 6 bases and the J gene end by 4 bases; junction bases not matched to a gene: 6.

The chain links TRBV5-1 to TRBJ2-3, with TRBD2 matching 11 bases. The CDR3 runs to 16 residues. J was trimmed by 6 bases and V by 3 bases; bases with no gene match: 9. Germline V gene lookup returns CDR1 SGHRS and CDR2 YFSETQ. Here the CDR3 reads CASSSVLAGGSDTQYF. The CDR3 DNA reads TGCGCCAGCAGCTCCGTCCTAGCGGGGGGCTCGGATACGCAGTATTTT.

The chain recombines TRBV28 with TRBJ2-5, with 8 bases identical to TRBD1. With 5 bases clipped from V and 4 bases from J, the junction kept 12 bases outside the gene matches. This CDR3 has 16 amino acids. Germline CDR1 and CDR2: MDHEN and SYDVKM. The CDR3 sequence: CASSREDRDILETQYF. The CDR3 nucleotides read TGTGCCAGCAGTCGCGAGGACAGGGATATTCTAGAGACCCAGTACTTC.

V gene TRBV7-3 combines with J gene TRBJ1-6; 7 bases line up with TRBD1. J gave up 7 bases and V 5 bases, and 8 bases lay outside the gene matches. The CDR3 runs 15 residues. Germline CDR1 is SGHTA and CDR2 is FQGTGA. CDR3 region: CASSATGTANSPLHF. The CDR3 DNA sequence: TGTGCCAGCAGCGCTACCGGGACAGCAAATTCACCCCTCCACTTT.

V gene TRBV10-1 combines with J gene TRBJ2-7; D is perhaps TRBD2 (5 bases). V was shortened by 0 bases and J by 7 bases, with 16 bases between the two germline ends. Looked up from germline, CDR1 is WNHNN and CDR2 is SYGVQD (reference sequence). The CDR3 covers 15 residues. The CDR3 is CASSESIEGVGEQYF. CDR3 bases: TGCGCCAGCAGTGAGTCGATCGAGGGTGTCGGGGAGCAGTACTTC.

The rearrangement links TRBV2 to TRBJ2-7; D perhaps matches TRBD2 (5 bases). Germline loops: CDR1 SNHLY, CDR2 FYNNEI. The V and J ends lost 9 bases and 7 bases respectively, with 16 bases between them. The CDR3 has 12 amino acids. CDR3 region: CASTGPRGEQYF. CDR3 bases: TGTGCCAGTACGGGCCCCCGGGGAGAGCAGTACTTC.